The clone carrying this T cell receptor (beta chain) showed up just a few times. Arm-PCR of CDR3 regions and iRepertoire HTBI primers were the basis on which TCR beta libraries were built. In TCRdb, the multiplex PCR reads were re-called with MiXCR into one record per CDR3 protein. The sample includes about 500,000 distinct CDR3 sequences, under 20% of them seen just once. CDR3 length equals 14 residues. The V gene's germline CDR1 is KGHDR and CDR2 SFDVKD. As for time point: newly diagnosed GD, antithyroid drugs for less than 3 months. There was RNA extracted from PBMCs, and the TCR library was made from it. Peripheral blood, 8.5 to 9.5 milliliters per patient, was collected in EDTA tubes. This record belongs to a study of regulatory T cells in long-lasting Graves disease. This sample was also put to use in a study of T cells in Graves' hyperthyroidism and ophthalmopathy. That report adds: Thyroid ultrasound and orbital computed tomography, with clinical symptoms and serum thyroxine and TRAb, informed diagnoses.

The J gene is TRBJ2-1, the V gene TRBV24-1, with D hard to call. The last part of the DNA fits TRBJ2-5 better; the J call may be wrong. The source of this sequence is a man aged 35 to 55 with Graves disease. Specimen: peripheral blood mononuclear cells (PBMCs), collected at new diagnosis, from a patient treated with antithyroid drugs. CDR3 sequence (DNA): TGTGCCACCAGTGACCTGGGAACGTGGGAGACCCAGTACTTC. This gives the protein CATSDLGTWETQYF.